This T cell receptor (beta chain) was documented in a study of monozygotic twins with inflammatory bowel disease. Details on this clonotype: The antigen remains unidentified.

Study results and caveats: Diversity of TCRbeta measured by inverse Simpson was lower in IBD patients than in healthy co-twins. Concordant and discordant twins showed no difference in repertoire similarity, possibly from limited power.

Addition of UMIs with a 6-nucleotide sample barcode was achieved by template switching. TCRdb reworked the 5' RACE reads into one entry per CDR3 protein, no DNA. In total, the table holds about 140,000 distinct CDR3 sequences. The length of the CDR3 is 16 residues. Germline CDR1 KGHDR, CDR2 SFDVKD. Sequencing was carried out using blood. This chain joins TRBV24-1 and TRBJ2-1; TCRdb designates TRBD2, a call that cannot be tested without DNA. This receptor was obtained from a human donor with ulcerative colitis or Crohn's disease, or a healthy co-twin of an affected twin (not recorded which). CDR3 region: CATSDWKLAGGNEQFF.